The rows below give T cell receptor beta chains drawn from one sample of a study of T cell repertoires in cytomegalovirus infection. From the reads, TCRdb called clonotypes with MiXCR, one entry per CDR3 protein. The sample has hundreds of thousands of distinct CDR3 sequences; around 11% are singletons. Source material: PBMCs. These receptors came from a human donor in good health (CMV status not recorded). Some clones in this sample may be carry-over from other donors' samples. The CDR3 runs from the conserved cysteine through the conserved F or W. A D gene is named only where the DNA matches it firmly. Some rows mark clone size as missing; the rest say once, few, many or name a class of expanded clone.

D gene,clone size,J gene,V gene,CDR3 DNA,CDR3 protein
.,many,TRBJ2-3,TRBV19,TGTGCCAGTAGTGGTATGAATACGCAGTATTTT,CASSGMNTQYF
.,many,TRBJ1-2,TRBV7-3,TGTGCCAGCAGCTATGACAGGTGGGGCGGCGAGGGGTTCTATGGCTACACCTTC,CASSYDRWGGEGFYGYTF
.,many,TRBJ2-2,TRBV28,TGTGCCAGCAGCCTTGGAGGGGTACGCGGGGAGCTGTTTTTT,CASSLGGVRGELFF
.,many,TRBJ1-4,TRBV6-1,TGTGCCAGCAGTTCCGGGCACCCACAGGCTAATGAAAAACTGTTTTTT,CASSSGHPQANEKLFF
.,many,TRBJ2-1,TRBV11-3,TGTGCCAGCAGCCTCCGCACTAGCTCCCCGACCTACAATGAGCAGTTCTTC,CASSLRTSSPTYNEQFF
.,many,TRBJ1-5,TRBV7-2,TGTGCCAGCAGCTTAGTTGGCAGGGCCTACCATCAGCCCCAGCATTTT,CASSLVGRAYHQPQHF
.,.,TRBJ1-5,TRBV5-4,TGTGCCAGCAGCTTGGAAGGGACCCATCAGCCCCAGCATTTT,CASSLEGTHQPQHF
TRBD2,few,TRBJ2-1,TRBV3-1,TGTGCCAGCAGCCAACTCGCGAGGGCGGGAGGACAGTTCTTC,CASSQLARAGGQFF
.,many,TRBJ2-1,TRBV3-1,TGTGCCAGCAGCAAAAGGGAGGTCTTGAGCTCCTACAATGAGCAGTTCTTC,CASSKREVLSSYNEQFF
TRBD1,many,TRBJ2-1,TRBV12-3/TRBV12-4,TGTGCCAGCAGTTCGGGGACAGGGGACAATGAGCAGTTCTTC,CASSSGTGDNEQFF
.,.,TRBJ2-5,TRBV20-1,TGCAGTGCTAGAGGGGGGACGGGCCGAGAGAAGACCCAGTACTTC,CSARGGTGREKTQYF
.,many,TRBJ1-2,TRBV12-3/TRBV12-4,TGTGCCAGCTTCAACGGGTGGACAGACTATGGCTACACCTTC,CASFNGWTDYGYTF
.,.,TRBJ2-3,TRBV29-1,TGCAGCCTCACCCGAGGGGCGGGAGATACGCAGTATTTT,CSLTRGAGDTQYF
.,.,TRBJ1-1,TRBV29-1,TGCAGCGTTGAAGATCGCCGCGGTGTTTCTACCATGAACACTGAAGCTTTCTTT,CSVEDRRGVSTMNTEAFF
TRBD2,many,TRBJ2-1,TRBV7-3,TGTGCCAGCAGCCAAGGGGGACTAGCCTACAATGAGCAGTTCTTC,CASSQGGLAYNEQFF
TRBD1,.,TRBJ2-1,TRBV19,TGTGCCACTTATGACAGGGGGCGTTTGGATGAGCAGTTCTTC,CATYDRGRLDEQFF
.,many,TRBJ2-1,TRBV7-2,TGTGCCAGCAGCCTAGTAGGGGCAGGGGTGTATAGTGAGCAGTTCTTC,CASSLVGAGVYSEQFF
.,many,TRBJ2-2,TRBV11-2,TGTGCCAGCAGCTTAGCGGGCGGTCCGCCGGAGCTGTTTTTT,CASSLAGGPPELFF
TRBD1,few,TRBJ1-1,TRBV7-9,TGTGCCAGCAGCCCGAGAGGGGGCTTGAACACTGAAGCTTTCTTT,CASSPRGGLNTEAFF
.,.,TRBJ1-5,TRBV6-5,TGTGCCAGCAGCCGAGGGTTGGGAAATCAGCCCCAGCATTTT,CASSRGLGNQPQHF
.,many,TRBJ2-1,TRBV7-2,TGTGCCAGCAGCTTAGCCGGGGGAGATGAGCAGTTCTTC,CASSLAGGDEQFF
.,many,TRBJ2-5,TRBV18,TGTGCCAGCTCACCAGGGAGGTCTGAGACCCAGTACTTC,CASSPGRSETQYF
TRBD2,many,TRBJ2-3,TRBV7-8,TGTGCCAGCACTCCGGGGGGAGACACAGATACGCAGTATTTT,CASTPGGDTDTQYF
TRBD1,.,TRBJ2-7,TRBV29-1,TGCAGCGTTGATCTCGAGGGGGCCCACGAGCAGTACTTC,CSVDLEGAHEQYF
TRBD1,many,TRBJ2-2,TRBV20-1,TGCAGTGCTAGCCGACAGGGTATAATGGCCGGGGAGCTGTTTTTT,CSASRQGIMAGELFF
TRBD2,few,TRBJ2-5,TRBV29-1,TGCAGCGTTGACCCGGGTAGCGGGGTCTCGGAGACCCAGTACTTC,CSVDPGSGVSETQYF
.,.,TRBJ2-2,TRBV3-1,TGTGCCAGCAGCCCGACGGAGAACACCGGGGAGCTGTTTTTT,CASSPTENTGELFF
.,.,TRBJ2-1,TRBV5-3,TGTGCCAGCCATCCTCAGGGATCCCTTTCCTACAATGAGCAGTTCTTC,CASHPQGSLSYNEQFF
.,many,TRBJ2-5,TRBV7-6,TGTGCCAGCAGCCGGTCTGAGAAGACCCAGTACTTC,CASSRSEKTQYF
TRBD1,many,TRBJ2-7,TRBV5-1,TGCGCCAGCAGCTCGGGACAGGGGCGACCCTACGAGCAGTACTTC,CASSSGQGRPYEQYF
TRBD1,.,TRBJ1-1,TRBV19,TGTGCCAGTAGTACTAGGACAGGGCATGGAGACACTGAAGCTTTCTTT,CASSTRTGHGDTEAFF
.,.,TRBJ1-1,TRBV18,TGTGCCAGCTCACCCGCCTCGTGGGGAACTGAAGCTTTCTTT,CASSPASWGTEAFF
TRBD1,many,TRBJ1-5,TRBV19,TGTGCCAGTAGTATTCAGCCCACAGGGGCGGACCAGCCCCAGCATTTT,CASSIQPTGADQPQHF
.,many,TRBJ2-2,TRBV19,TGTGCCAGTAGACACAGGGCGGACACCGGGGAGCTGTTTTTT,CASRHRADTGELFF
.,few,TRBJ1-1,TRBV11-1,TGTGCCAGCAGCTTAATCGCGTCCACTGAAGCTTTCTTT,CASSLIASTEAFF
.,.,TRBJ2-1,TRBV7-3,TGTGCCAGCAGCTCCGACAACTACAATGAGCAGTTCTTC,CASSSDNYNEQFF
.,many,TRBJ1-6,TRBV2,TGTGCCAGCAGTGACCCTGGGACCAATTCACCCCTCCACTTT,CASSDPGTNSPLHF
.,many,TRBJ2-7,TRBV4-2,TGTGCCAGCAGCCAAGAGGGTGGGGTCGGCGCCATCTCCTACGAGCAGTACTTC,CASSQEGGVGAISYEQYF
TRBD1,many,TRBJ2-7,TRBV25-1,TGTGCCAGCAGTGAAAACATTCCCGGGACAGGGTACCAACCTGATCAGTACGAGCAGTACTTC,CASSENIPGTGYQPDQYEQYF
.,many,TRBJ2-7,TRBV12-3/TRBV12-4,TGTGCCAGCAGTCCAGCGAAGGGTTACGAGCAGTACTTC,CASSPAKGYEQYF
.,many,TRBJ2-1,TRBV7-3,TGTGCCAGCAGCTTAGGGACCCCGGGGGATGAGCAGTTCTTC,CASSLGTPGDEQFF
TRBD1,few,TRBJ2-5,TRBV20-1,TGCAGTGCTACGGGGACAGGGCTTACCCAAGAGACCCAGTACTTC,CSATGTGLTQETQYF
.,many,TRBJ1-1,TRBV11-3,TGTGCCAGCAGCTTAGGGGGCCAGGATGAAGCTTTCTTT,CASSLGGQDEAFF
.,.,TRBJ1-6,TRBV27,TGTGCCAGCAGAGTAACAGGCTATGGCTCCTATAATTCACCCCTCCACTTT,CASRVTGYGSYNSPLHF
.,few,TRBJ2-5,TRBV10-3,TGTGCCATCTGTCCCTCCTTACAAGAGACCCAGTACTTC,CAICPSLQETQYF